The 29 T cell receptor beta chains reported below all come from one sample, sequenced in a study of blood T cell repertoires in COVID-19 (dated by TCRdb to the early 2020s). The library was produced with the immunoSEQ multiplex PCR assay. In its TCRdb copy, this immuneACCESS table keeps in-frame sequences only and misses some clones. Where compared with another copy, unresolved V genes explain less than half of these, and the others have no known cause. Present in this sample are approximately 150,000 clones, roughly 80% of which were seen just once. About 6% of the sample is held by the ten biggest clonotypes. The sequenced sample consisted of PBMCs or T cells enriched from blood (not recorded which). The receptors derive from a woman aged 40 to 50 with acute COVID-19.

The chain carries TRBV9 and TRBJ1-3; 8 bases are a match to TRBD1. Losses at the gene ends were 2 bases for V and 1 base for J; bases not matched to a gene: 5. Germline CDR1 and CDR2: SGDLS and YYNGEE. This CDR3 region has 16 residues. CDR3 amino acids: CASSVMDRESGNTIYF. CDR3 in DNA: TGTGCCAGCAGCGTTATGGACAGGGAATCTGGAAACACCATATATTTT.

With respect to this clone: This CDR3 is also generated by other DNA sequences in the sample. This chain links TRBV3-1 (or the pseudogene TRBV3-2) with TRBJ2-1, with TRBD2 identical over 9 bases. The CDR3 is 14 amino acids. Trimming took 1 base from V and 10 from J; bases not matched to a gene: 5. In germline, CDR1 is LGHDT, CDR2 YNNKEL (reference sequence). DNA for the CDR3: TGTGCCAGCAGCCAAGGAGGTCTAGCGGGAGAGCAGTTCTTC. This sequence encodes CASSQGGLAGEQFF.

The chain links TRBV20-1 to TRBJ1-2; D uncertain. Trimming removed 5 bases from V and 2 bases from J, with 6 bases in between. CDR1 DFQATT and CDR2 SNEGSKA come from the germline V gene (reference sequence). CDR3 length: 11 residues. CDR3 amino acids: CSAPRNYGYTF. DNA of the CDR3: TGCAGTGCTCCTAGAAACTATGGCTACACCTTC.

On this clone itself: The identical CDR3 is also encoded by other nucleotide sequences in the sample. J is TRBJ2-1 and V is TRBV27, with TRBD2 matching 8 bases. Germline assignment: CDR1 MNHEY and CDR2 SMNVEV (reference sequence). This CDR3 has 15 residues. The junction had 3 bases not matched to a gene; V was cut back by 2 bases and J by 3 bases. This chain's CDR3 is CASSLTSGSYNEQFF. Written as DNA, the CDR3 is TGTGCCAGCAGTTTAACAAGCGGGAGCTACAATGAGCAGTTCTTC.

The chain carries TRBV18 and TRBJ1-6; TRBD1 matches at 8 bases. J gave up 6 bases and V 3 bases, and 10 bases lay outside the gene matches. From germline, CDR1 is KGHSH and CDR2 LQKENI. CDR3 size: 17 residues. The CDR3 DNA reads as TGTGCCAGCTCACCTCAGGGGGCCGCTGAGGGTAATTCACCCCTCCACTTT. Its protein is CASSPQGAAEGNSPLHF.

The gene calls are TRBV7-9 and TRBJ2-1; the match to TRBD2 covers 11 bases. Germline assignment: CDR1 SEHNR and CDR2 FQNEAQ (reference sequence). This CDR3 has 16 amino acids. V lost 4 bases and J lost 8; bases outside the gene matches: 10. The CDR3 loop reads CASSYGLAGGFDEQFF. The CDR3 DNA reads as TGTGCCAGCAGCTACGGGCTAGCGGGAGGTTTCGATGAGCAGTTCTTC. The full variable domain, its missing parts supplied by reference TRBV7-9 and TRBJ2-1, is DTGVSQNPRHKITKRGQNVTFRCDPISEHNRLYWYRQTLGQGPEFLTYFQNEAQLEKSRLLSDRFSAERPKGSFSTLEIQRTEQGDSAMYLCASSYGLAGGFDEQFFGPGTRLTVL.

This chain links TRBV7-2 with TRBJ1-2; possible D gene TRBD1, 5 bases. From germline, CDR1 is SGHTA and CDR2 FQGNSA. Trimming shortened V by 3 bases and J by 7 bases, and 15 bases separated the two germline ends. The CDR3 spans 14 residues. As DNA, the CDR3 is TGTGCCAGCAGCTTTCGACAGTCAATATCTGGCTACACCTTC. This sequence encodes CASSFRQSISGYTF.

The V and J genes are TRBV4-1 and TRBJ2-7; TRBD1 matches 7 bases. J was trimmed by 4 bases and V by 0 bases; bases with no gene match: 3. The CDR3 is 14 residues long. The germline V gene encodes CDR1 MGHRA and CDR2 YSYEKL. The CDR3 sequence: CASSQDPQGYEQYF. In DNA form, the CDR3 reads TGCGCCAGCAGCCAAGATCCACAGGGGTACGAGCAGTACTTC.

Written as DNA, the CDR3 is TGTGCCACCAGTGACACGAGCTCCTACAATGAGCAGTTCTTC. Its protein product is CATSDTSSYNEQFF. The chain couples TRBV24-1 to TRBJ2-1; no clear D. This CDR3 has 14 residues. CDR1 and CDR2 from the germline V gene are KGHDR and SFDVKD. V gave up 4 bases and J gave up 0 bases, with 6 bases separating them.

The genes are TRBV19 and TRBJ1-2; 11 bases align to TRBD1. CDR1 and CDR2 from the germline V gene are LNHDA and SQIVND (reference sequence). CDR3 size: 14 residues. V was clipped by 5 bases and J by 4 bases; unmatched bases: 3. CDR3 in DNA: TGTGCCAGTAGTCCAGGGACAGGGGGCTATGGCTACACCTTC. It codes for CASSPGTGGYGYTF.

In nucleotides, the CDR3 is TGTGCCAGCTCACTGGGACAGGGCCATGGCTACACCTTC. This gives the protein CASSLGQGHGYTF. The V gene is TRBV18, the J gene TRBJ1-2; 9 bases agree with TRBD1. The CDR3 runs 13 residues. Trimming cost V 4 bases and J 6 bases; bases outside gene matches: 3. Germline-derived CDR1 and CDR2 are KGHSH and LQKENI.

The chain uses TRBV10-3 and TRBJ2-2; D is ambiguous. Trimming took off 3 bases at V and 6 bases at J, with 8 bases between the two ends. CDR1 is ENHRY, CDR2 SYGVKD, per germline. The CDR3 is made up of 13 amino acids. Here the CDR3 reads CAISETDPGELFF. The CDR3 nucleotides read TGTGCCATCAGTGAAACAGACCCCGGGGAGCTGTTTTTT.

This clone occurred once. This CDR3 reads CASRPDRGPQPQHF. In DNA form, the CDR3 reads TGTGCCAGTAGACCGGACAGGGGGCCTCAGCCCCAGCATTTT. The chain uses TRBV19 and TRBJ1-5, with TRBD1 matching 11 bases. CDR3 length: 14 amino acids. Per germline, CDR1 LNHDA and CDR2 SQIVND (reference sequence). With 6 bases clipped from V and 6 bases from J, the junction kept 4 bases outside the gene matches.

This chain connects TRBV10-1 to TRBJ2-7; 7 nucleotides line up with TRBD1. The CDR3 has 13 residues. Germline V gene sequence: CDR1 WNHNN, CDR2 SYGVQD (reference sequence). Germline trimming cut 4 bases from V and 2 bases from J; bases unmatched to any gene: 2. The CDR3 sequence is CASSGQGAYEQYF. In DNA form, the CDR3 reads TGCGCCAGCAGTGGTCAGGGGGCCTACGAGCAGTACTTC.

This clone was seen only a few times. The rearrangement links TRBV27 to TRBJ2-3; 7 nucleotides line up with TRBD1. With V trimmed by 5 bases and J by 0 bases, 8 bases remained unmatched. Looked up from germline, CDR1 is MNHEY and CDR2 is SMNVEV (reference sequence). The CDR3 is 16 amino acids. CDR3 in amino acids: CASSLGQHSSTDTQYF. In nucleotides, the CDR3 is TGTGCCAGCAGTCTGGGACAGCACTCTAGCACAGATACGCAGTATTTT.

CDR3 DNA sequence: TGTGCCAGCAGCTTAGGCCTAGCGGCTAACTCCTACGAGCAGTACTTC. Translating it yields CASSLGLAANSYEQYF. The chain joins TRBV13 to TRBJ2-7; 7 nucleotides agree with TRBD2. The CDR3 length is 16 residues. With 0 bases clipped from V and 0 bases from J, the junction kept 5 bases outside the gene matches. CDR1 and CDR2 from the germline V gene are PRHDT and FYEKMQ (reference sequence).

This clone showed up just once. The rearrangement links TRBV23-1 to TRBJ2-7, with a weak D call TRBD1 (5 bases). TRBV23-1 is an open reading frame whose function is uncertain. The germline V and J ends were trimmed by 0 bases and 0 bases, with 15 bases remaining between them. The CDR3 length is 17 residues. The DNA for the CDR3 is TGCGCCAGCAGTCAATCGACGGGCAGGGCCAGCTCCTACGAGCAGTACGTC. It codes for CASSQSTGRASSYEQYV.

The chain combines TRBV18 with TRBJ2-2; TRBD1 agrees at 7 bases. With V trimmed by 4 bases and J by 4 bases, 12 bases remained unmatched. CDR1 and CDR2 from the germline V gene are KGHSH and LQKENI. This CDR3 has 17 amino acids. The DNA for the CDR3 is TGTGCCAGCTCACTTTATTCGCCAGGGGGTCCCACCGGGGAGCTGTTTTTT. Protein product: CASSLYSPGGPTGELFF.

In its sample, this clone was seen once. The V call is TRBV30, the J call TRBJ2-3; 10 bases map to TRBD2. Germline V gene lookup returns CDR1 GTSNPN and CDR2 SVGIG (reference sequence). The V and J ends lost 5 bases and 2 bases, in that order; junction bases with no gene match: 7. The CDR3 runs 15 residues. CDR3 DNA: TGTGCCTGGGGAGGACTAGCGGACTACACAGATACGCAGTATTTT. This translates into CAWGGLADYTDTQYF.

In the case of this clone: The sample carries other DNA sequences with the same CDR3. The chain couples TRBV4-2 to TRBJ2-7; the match to TRBD2 covers 11 bases. The CDR3 contains 16 residues. V gave up 0 bases and J gave up 1 base; unmatched junction bases: 2. Germline V gene sequence: CDR1 LGHNA, CDR2 YNFKEQ. This CDR3 is CASSQETSGASYEQYF. In nucleotides, the CDR3 is TGTGCCAGCAGCCAAGAGACTAGCGGGGCTTCCTACGAGCAGTACTTC.

The genes are TRBV19 and TRBJ2-3; 8 bases are shared with TRBD2. The CDR3 totals 14 residues. CDR1 is LNHDA and CDR2 is SQIVND in the germline V gene (reference sequence). V was clipped by 1 base and J by 7 bases; unmatched bases: 4. The CDR3 region is CASSIAGGPYTQYF. The CDR3, as DNA: TGTGCCAGTAGTATAGCGGGAGGGCCGTATACGCAGTATTTT.

The chain recombines TRBV3-1 (or the pseudogene TRBV3-2) with TRBJ2-1; TRBD2 matches 10 bases. The germline gives CDR1 LGHDT, CDR2 YNNKEL (reference sequence). The CDR3 covers 15 residues. V dropped 2 bases and J dropped 4; count of bases not matched to a gene: 2. CDR3 loop: CASSQMGLAYNEQFF. The CDR3 nucleotides read TGTGCCAGCAGCCAAATGGGACTAGCGTACAATGAGCAGTTCTTC.

The chain is built from TRBV5-6 and TRBJ1-1; D may be TRBD1 (5 bases). V dropped 1 base and J dropped 5 bases, with 18 bases sitting between them. The germline CDR1 and CDR2 sequences are SGHDT and YYEEEE. The CDR3 runs to 16 residues. The CDR3 region has the DNA TGTGCCAGCAGCTTGTTTCGACGACAGTCCGTAACTGAAGCTTTCTTT. This translates into CASSLFRRQSVTEAFF.

In this sample, this clone turned up many times. The DNA for the CDR3 is TGCGCCAGCAGCACACCACCCAGGGCCCCAACTAATGAAAAACTGTTTTTT. This sequence encodes CASSTPPRAPTNEKLFF. This rearrangement joins TRBV4-1 to TRBJ1-4; tentative D call: TRBD1 (5 bases). Germline CDR1 reads MGHRA; CDR2 reads YSYEKL. This CDR3 contains 17 residues. V was shortened by 5 bases and J by 0 bases, with 16 bases between the two germline ends.

The CDR3 DNA follows: TGTGCGAATCGTTGGGATTGGGTTCTAGGCGGGAGGGCCCAAGAGACCCAGTACTTC. This codes for CANRWDWVLGGRAQETQYF. The chain combines TRBV3-1 (or the pseudogene TRBV3-2) with TRBJ2-5; 9 bases are a match to TRBD2. Germline CDR1 reads LGHDT; CDR2 reads YNNKEL (reference sequence). The CDR3 runs 19 residues.

The rearrangement joins TRBV28 to TRBJ2-7; TRBD1 matches 7 bases. The J segment lost 7 bases and the V segment lost 5 bases, leaving 8 bases of the junction unmatched. The CDR3 contains 13 residues. Germline lookup yields CDR1 MDHEN and CDR2 SYDVKM. CDR3 loop: CASSLRQGWEQYV. CDR3 nucleotide sequence: TGTGCCAGCAGTCTTCGACAGGGCTGGGAGCAGTACGTC.

This clone has a single count. This chain links TRBV5-1 with TRBJ1-3; D is ambiguous. Trimming removed 0 bases at V and 2 bases at J, with 9 bases between. This CDR3 region has 15 residues. Germline CDR1 is SGHRS and CDR2 is YFSETQ. CDR3 coding DNA: TGCGCCAGCAGCTTGGACGGGGTTGCTGGAAACACCATATATTTT. This translates into CASSLDGVAGNTIYF.

The V and J genes are TRBV11-3 and TRBJ2-1; TRBD2 aligns across 11 bases. There are 15 residues in the CDR3. CDR1 is SGHNT and CDR2 is YENEEA in the germline V gene. V lost 5 bases, J lost 7 bases, and 7 bases stayed unmatched. CDR3 coding DNA: TGTGCCAGCAGCGATAGCGGGAGGGACATAAATGAGCAGTTCTTC. Its translation is CASSDSGRDINEQFF.

This chain joins TRBV4-1 and TRBJ2-3; D may be TRBD2 (5 bases). Germline lookup yields CDR1 MGHRA and CDR2 YSYEKL. V lost 0 bases and J 0 bases, leaving 16 bases between the germline ends. This CDR3 spans 18 amino acids. The CDR3: CASSQEPPGGPSTDTQYF. DNA for the CDR3: TGCGCCAGCAGCCAAGAACCCCCCGGCGGGCCCAGCACAGATACGCAGTATTTT.